Included here is one TCR beta chain sequence, with context. The sample originates from a study of blood T cell repertoires in COVID-19. As for the study in general: Nucleic acid was either cDNA or gDNA, and it came from T cells, B-cell-depleted T cells, or PBMCs.

Authors' processing steps: Amplifying reference gene primers gave estimates of nucleated cell counts. Measured with immunoSEQ multiplex PCR; TCRdb has only the in-frame clones, and not every one. V, J and clone size derive from that table, while D and trimming were established from the DNA sequence. The sample has roughly 190,000 clones, more than 75% seen once; the top ten hold approximately 4.4%. The length of the CDR3 is 12 residues. CDR1 and CDR2 from the germline V gene are MNHEY and SVGEGT. The V and J ends lost 6 bases and 6 bases respectively, with 12 bases between them. This clonotype was sampled from a human donor in a cohort sampled during active COVID-19. The sequenced material came from peripheral blood. The V and J genes are TRBV6-2 or TRBV6-3 and TRBJ2-7; D is perhaps TRBD2 (5 bases). In nucleotides, the CDR3 is TGTGCCAGCAGCCGAAACGAGGGCGAGCAGTACTTC. Encoded protein: CASSRNEGEQYF.